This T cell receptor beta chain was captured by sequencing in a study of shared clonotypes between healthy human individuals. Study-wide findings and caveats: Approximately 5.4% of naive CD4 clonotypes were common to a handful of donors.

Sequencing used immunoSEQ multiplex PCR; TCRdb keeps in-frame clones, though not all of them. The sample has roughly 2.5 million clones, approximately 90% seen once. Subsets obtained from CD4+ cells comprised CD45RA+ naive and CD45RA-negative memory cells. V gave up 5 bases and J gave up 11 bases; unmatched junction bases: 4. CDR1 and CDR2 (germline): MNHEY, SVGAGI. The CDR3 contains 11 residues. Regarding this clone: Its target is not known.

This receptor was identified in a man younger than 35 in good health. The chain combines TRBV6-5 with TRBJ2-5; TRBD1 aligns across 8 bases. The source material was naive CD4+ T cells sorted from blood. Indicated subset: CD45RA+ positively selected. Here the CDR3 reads CASSAGGWQYF. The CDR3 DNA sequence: TGTGCCAGCAGTGCAGGGGGCTGGCAGTACTTC.